The rows below give T cell receptor beta chains drawn from one sample of a study of blood T cell repertoires in COVID-19. Sequencing was performed with immunoSEQ multiplex PCR; in TCRdb, only in-frame clones are kept and a portion is missing. This table has around 480,000 clones, about 90% appearing once. Sequenced input: PBMCs or T cells enriched from blood (not recorded which). The receptors shown here come from a woman aged 18-29 years who had recovered from COVID-19. Both conserved end residues are part of each CDR3. A D gene is named only where the DNA matches it firmly. Clone size is not always given. Where it is, it says once, few, many or a class for expanded clones.

J gene: TRBJ1-1
clone size: .
D gene: .
V gene: TRBV5-1
CDR3 DNA: TGCGCCAGCAGGATACAGGCAGGGAACACTGAAGCTTTCTTT
CDR3 protein: CASRIQAGNTEAFF

J gene: TRBJ2-2
clone size: .
D gene: .
V gene: TRBV7-3
CDR3 DNA: TGTGCCAGCAGCCGGACTAACACCGGGGAGCTGTTTTTT
CDR3 protein: CASSRTNTGELFF

J gene: TRBJ1-1
clone size: .
D gene: .
V gene: TRBV6-5
CDR3 DNA: TGTGCCAGCAGTTACCGCGCCCCCGGTACCACTGAAGCTTTCTTT
CDR3 protein: CASSYRAPGTTEAFF

J gene: TRBJ1-2
clone size: .
D gene: TRBD1
V gene: TRBV28
CDR3 DNA: TGTGCCAGCAGTACCCCGGGACAGGATGGCTACACCTTC
CDR3 protein: CASSTPGQDGYTF

J gene: TRBJ2-7
clone size: .
D gene: TRBD1
V gene: TRBV19
CDR3 DNA: TGTGCCAGTAGGGCGGGACAGGACTCCTACGAGCAGTACTTC
CDR3 protein: CASRAGQDSYEQYF

J gene: TRBJ2-3
clone size: .
D gene: TRBD1
V gene: TRBV6-6
CDR3 DNA: TGTGCCAGCAGTCAGGTACAGGGGACCACAGATACGCAGTATTTT
CDR3 protein: CASSQVQGTTDTQYF

J gene: TRBJ2-5
clone size: .
D gene: TRBD2
V gene: TRBV30
CDR3 DNA: TGTGCCTGGGGGCCGGGACTAGCGAAAGAGACCCAGTACTTC
CDR3 protein: CAWGPGLAKETQYF

J gene: TRBJ1-6
clone size: .
D gene: TRBD1
V gene: TRBV5-1
CDR3 DNA: TGCGCCAGCAGCCTCTGGGACAGGGCTAATTCACCCCTCCACTTT
CDR3 protein: CASSLWDRANSPLHF

J gene: TRBJ1-5
clone size: .
D gene: TRBD1
V gene: TRBV6-1
CDR3 DNA: TGTGCCAGCAGTGGGGGACAGGATTATAGCAATCAGCCCCAGCATTTT
CDR3 protein: CASSGGQDYSNQPQHF

J gene: TRBJ2-3
clone size: .
D gene: .
V gene: TRBV11-1
CDR3 DNA: TGTGCCAGCAGCTTGTTTCGCGCAGGCACGCAGTATTTT
CDR3 protein: CASSLFRAGTQYF

J gene: TRBJ2-1
clone size: .
D gene: .
V gene: TRBV4-1
CDR3 DNA: TGCGCCAGCAGCCAAGCCCCCCGTGAGCAGTTCTTC
CDR3 protein: CASSQAPREQFF

J gene: TRBJ2-7
clone size: .
D gene: TRBD1
V gene: TRBV27
CDR3 DNA: TGTGCCAGCAGTTTATCCGGGACAGACTACGAGCAGTACTTC
CDR3 protein: CASSLSGTDYEQYF

J gene: TRBJ2-7
clone size: few
D gene: .
V gene: TRBV10-3
CDR3 DNA: TGTGCCATCAGGGGATCCACAGGGCAAACCTACGAGCAGTACTTC
CDR3 protein: CAIRGSTGQTYEQYF

J gene: TRBJ2-5
clone size: .
D gene: TRBD2
V gene: TRBV2
CDR3 DNA: TGTGCCACCTCAAAGGGGAGGGTAGAGACCCAGTACTTC
CDR3 protein: CATSKGRVETQYF

J gene: TRBJ1-2
clone size: .
D gene: TRBD1
V gene: TRBV5-1
CDR3 DNA: TGCGCCAGCAGCTTGAGGGGGACAGTCTATGGCTACACCTTC
CDR3 protein: CASSLRGTVYGYTF

J gene: TRBJ2-1
clone size: .
D gene: TRBD2
V gene: TRBV3-1/TRBV3-2
CDR3 DNA: TGTGCCAGCAGCCAAATACCGACTAGCGGGGGACCGGATGAGCAGTTCTTC
CDR3 protein: CASSQIPTSGGPDEQFF

J gene: TRBJ2-2
clone size: once
D gene: .
V gene: TRBV7-2
CDR3 DNA: TGTGCCAGCAGCCAGACTGCCACCTACACCGGGGAGCTGTTTTTT
CDR3 protein: CASSQTATYTGELFF

J gene: TRBJ2-5
clone size: .
D gene: .
V gene: TRBV5-4
CDR3 DNA: TGTGCCAGCAGCTCAGCGGACAGCGGACTAGAAGAGCCAGAGACCCAGTACTTC
CDR3 protein: CASSSADSGLEEPETQYF

J gene: TRBJ2-5
clone size: .
D gene: .
V gene: TRBV13
CDR3 DNA: TGTGCCAGCAGCTTAAGGGGCGGCGGAGAGACCCAGTACTTC
CDR3 protein: CASSLRGGGETQYF

J gene: TRBJ2-3
clone size: .
D gene: TRBD2
V gene: TRBV9
CDR3 DNA: TGTGCCAGCAGCGTAGGCGGGGGGCCCTTTGAGACGCAGTATTTT
CDR3 protein: CASSVGGGPFETQYF

J gene: TRBJ1-2
clone size: few
D gene: TRBD1
V gene: TRBV19
CDR3 DNA: TGTGCCAGTAGTCGACAGGGGCAAGGATATGGCTACACCTTC
CDR3 protein: CASSRQGQGYGYTF

J gene: TRBJ2-5
clone size: .
D gene: .
V gene: TRBV10-3
CDR3 DNA: TGTGCCATCAGTGGAGGAGGTTCCCTACAAGAGACCCAGTACTTC
CDR3 protein: CAISGGGSLQETQYF

J gene: TRBJ2-3
clone size: .
D gene: .
V gene: TRBV3-1/TRBV3-2
CDR3 DNA: TGTGCCAGCAGCCGGGGGGAGACCACAGATACGCAGTATTTT
CDR3 protein: CASSRGETTDTQYF

J gene: TRBJ2-5
clone size: .
D gene: .
V gene: TRBV4-1
CDR3 DNA: TGCGCCAGCAGCCAAGTCGCTGGGCTAGCGAGGGAGACCCAGTACTTC
CDR3 protein: CASSQVAGLARETQYF

J gene: TRBJ1-6
clone size: .
D gene: TRBD1
V gene: TRBV5-6
CDR3 DNA: TGTGCCAGCAGCTACGTTACAGGGGAGGCACCCCTCCACTTT
CDR3 protein: CASSYVTGEAPLHF

J gene: TRBJ1-1
clone size: .
D gene: .
V gene: TRBV3-1/TRBV3-2
CDR3 DNA: TGTGCCAGCAGCTTAGTGGGGGGTGGCACTGAAGCTTTCTTT
CDR3 protein: CASSLVGGGTEAFF

J gene: TRBJ2-7
clone size: .
D gene: .
V gene: TRBV7-2
CDR3 DNA: TGTGCCAGCAGCTGGAACAGGGTTTCCTACGAGCAGTACTTC
CDR3 protein: CASSWNRVSYEQYF

J gene: TRBJ1-5
clone size: once
D gene: TRBD1
V gene: TRBV28
CDR3 DNA: TGTGCCAGCAGTTTAAGGGACAGGGGGCTGCGGCCCCAGCATTTT
CDR3 protein: CASSLRDRGLRPQHF

J gene: TRBJ2-3
clone size: .
D gene: .
V gene: TRBV10-2
CDR3 DNA: TGCGCCAGCTCAAGAGCCCCGGGGCGGGGGCTGGCGGACCGCGCAGATACGCAGTATTTT
CDR3 protein: CASSRAPGRGLADRADTQYF

J gene: TRBJ1-5
clone size: .
D gene: .
V gene: TRBV2
CDR3 DNA: TGTGCCAGCAGTGACGGTATAGGCGGTCAGCCCCAGCATTTT
CDR3 protein: CASSDGIGGQPQHF

J gene: TRBJ1-6
clone size: .
D gene: TRBD1
V gene: TRBV25-1
CDR3 DNA: TGTGCCAGCAGTGGTGGACAGGGGTCCGGGAATTCACCCCTCCACTTT
CDR3 protein: CASSGGQGSGNSPLHF

J gene: TRBJ1-1
clone size: few
D gene: .
V gene: TRBV6-5
CDR3 DNA: TGTGCCAGCAGTTACGTCGGGGGACGGGACACTGAAGCTTTCTTT
CDR3 protein: CASSYVGGRDTEAFF

J gene: TRBJ2-7
clone size: once
D gene: TRBD2
V gene: TRBV12-3/TRBV12-4
CDR3 DNA: TGTGCCAGCAGTTTAGGGGGAGGGTACGAGCAGTACTTC
CDR3 protein: CASSLGGGYEQYF

J gene: TRBJ1-4
clone size: .
D gene: .
V gene: TRBV7-2
CDR3 DNA: TGTGCCAGCAGCTTCAGGGGCGGTGAAAAACTGTTTTTT
CDR3 protein: CASSFRGGEKLFF